A selection of T cell receptor beta chains follows, all from one sample in a study of blood T cell repertoires in COVID-19. Libraries were prepared by immunoSEQ multiplex PCR; TCRdb keeps only in-frame clonotypes and omits some of them. The profile shows about 190,000 clones, around 76% of them singletons. Sequencing was done on a sample of peripheral blood. These receptors all come from a woman in her sixties with COVID-19, enrolled during active disease. Both conserved end residues are part of each CDR3. Each record gives: D gene, clone size, J gene, V gene, CDR3 protein, CDR3 DNA. D genes are given only for firm matches. Size is stated for part of the rows, as once, few or many counts, or as a class when the clone is expanded.

D: NA
size: NA
J: TRBJ2-1
V: TRBV7-2
CDR3: CASSLVGGTPTDEQFF
DNA: TGTGCCAGCAGCTTAGTGGGTGGGACTCCGACTGATGAGCAGTTCTTC

D: NA
size: NA
J: TRBJ1-6
V: TRBV18
CDR3: CASSPGGGSPLHF
DNA: TGTGCCAGCTCACCAGGGGGAGGATCACCCCTCCACTTT

D: NA
size: NA
J: TRBJ1-2
V: TRBV7-2
CDR3: CASSQEGVAAIYGYTF
DNA: TGTGCCAGCAGCCAAGAAGGGGTGGCAGCCATCTATGGCTACACCTTC

D: TRBD1
size: NA
J: TRBJ1-1
V: TRBV15
CDR3: CATSRRSGTGGTEAFF
DNA: TGTGCCACCAGCAGACGATCCGGGACAGGGGGCACTGAAGCTTTCTTT

D: TRBD2
size: many
J: TRBJ2-1
V: TRBV24-1
CDR3: CATSDLGAGEGNEQFF
DNA: TGTGCCACCAGTGATTTAGGGGCGGGAGAGGGTAATGAGCAGTTCTTC

D: NA
size: NA
J: TRBJ1-2
V: TRBV6-2/TRBV6-3
CDR3: CASSYGSGWVGGYTF
DNA: TGTGCCAGCAGTTACGGATCGGGTTGGGTCGGCGGCTACACCTTC

D: TRBD1
size: NA
J: TRBJ1-5
V: TRBV11-3
CDR3: CASSLDWGDRKCNQPQHF
DNA: TGTGCCAGCAGCTTAGATTGGGGGGACAGGAAGTGCAATCAGCCCCAGCATTTT

D: NA
size: NA
J: TRBJ1-6
V: TRBV11-2
CDR3: CASSLAGGNYSPLHF
DNA: TGTGCCAGCAGCTTAGCGGGAGGGAATTATTCACCCCTCCACTTT

D: TRBD2
size: NA
J: TRBJ2-5
V: TRBV19
CDR3: CASSMVSGWAQETQYF
DNA: TGTGCCAGTAGTATGGTTAGCGGGTGGGCCCAAGAGACCCAGTACTTC

D: TRBD2
size: NA
J: TRBJ2-1
V: TRBV18
CDR3: CASSLLAGGHNEQFF
DNA: TGTGCCAGCTCACTCCTAGCGGGAGGCCACAATGAGCAGTTCTTC

D: TRBD2
size: few
J: TRBJ2-5
V: TRBV20-1
CDR3: CSASDSGRWGETQYF
DNA: TGCAGTGCTAGTGATAGCGGGAGATGGGGGGAGACCCAGTACTTC

D: TRBD2
size: NA
J: TRBJ2-3
V: TRBV7-2
CDR3: CASSLERGSGRATDTQYF
DNA: TGTGCCAGCAGCTTAGAACGGGGTAGCGGGAGGGCCACAGATACGCAGTATTTT

D: TRBD1
size: once
J: TRBJ1-5
V: TRBV28
CDR3: CASSSTGEGQPQHF
DNA: TGTGCCAGCAGCAGCACAGGGGAAGGCCAGCCCCAGCATTTT

D: TRBD1
size: NA
J: TRBJ1-4
V: TRBV3-1/TRBV3-2
CDR3: CASSQPGQPNEKLFF
DNA: TGTGCCAGCAGCCAACCGGGACAGCCTAATGAAAAACTGTTTTTT

D: NA
size: NA
J: TRBJ1-1
V: TRBV4-3
CDR3: CASSQDRAVTEAFF
DNA: TGCGCCAGCAGCCAAGATAGAGCGGTCACTGAAGCTTTCTTT

D: NA
size: NA
J: TRBJ1-1
V: TRBV11-2
CDR3: CASSLEFGRKNTEAFF
DNA: TGTGCCAGCAGCTTAGAATTCGGCAGGAAGAACACTGAAGCTTTCTTT

D: TRBD1
size: NA
J: TRBJ2-1
V: TRBV9
CDR3: CASSRAGGQGLGEQFF
DNA: TGTGCCAGCAGCCGGGCTGGGGGACAGGGGTTGGGTGAGCAGTTCTTC

D: NA
size: few
J: TRBJ1-1
V: TRBV16
CDR3: CATTWSRANTEAFF
DNA: TGTGCCACTACGTGGAGCAGGGCCAACACTGAAGCTTTCTTT

D: NA
size: NA
J: TRBJ1-1
V: TRBV29-1
CDR3: CSVGKGVRDTEAFF
DNA: TGCAGCGTGGGGAAGGGGGTTAGAGACACTGAAGCTTTCTTT

D: TRBD2
size: once
J: TRBJ2-2
V: TRBV19
CDR3: CASSHGRGRVTGELFF
DNA: TGTGCCAGTAGTCATGGCCGGGGGAGGGTGACCGGGGAGCTGTTTTTT

D: TRBD1
size: NA
J: TRBJ1-2
V: TRBV27
CDR3: CASSPVLGQGDGYTF
DNA: TGTGCCAGCAGTCCAGTACTGGGACAGGGGGACGGCTACACCTTC

D: NA
size: NA
J: TRBJ1-2
V: TRBV18
CDR3: CASSPGSYGYTF
DNA: TGTGCCAGCTCACCGGGGAGCTATGGCTACACCTTC

D: NA
size: few
J: TRBJ2-7
V: TRBV29-1
CDR3: CSVTSSYEQYF
DNA: TGCAGCGTTACTAGCAGCTACGAGCAGTACTTC

D: NA
size: NA
J: TRBJ2-2
V: TRBV9
CDR3: CASSVRRGGELFF
DNA: TGTGCCAGCAGCGTAAGACGGGGCGGGGAGCTGTTTTTT

D: NA
size: NA
J: TRBJ2-5
V: TRBV15
CDR3: CATSRSGSQGQETQYF
DNA: TGTGCCACCAGCAGATCGGGCTCACAGGGACAAGAGACCCAGTACTTC

D: NA
size: NA
J: TRBJ1-1
V: TRBV30
CDR3: CAWSPMNTEAFF
DNA: TGTGCCTGGAGTCCTATGAACACTGAAGCTTTCTTT

D: NA
size: NA
J: TRBJ2-7
V: TRBV7-2
CDR3: CASSPSGAAYEQYF
DNA: TGTGCCAGCAGCCCCAGCGGAGCCGCCTACGAGCAGTACTTC

D: TRBD1
size: NA
J: TRBJ2-2
V: TRBV19
CDR3: CASSTRGHTGELFF
DNA: TGTGCCAGTAGTACCAGGGGGCACACCGGGGAGCTGTTTTTT

D: NA
size: NA
J: TRBJ2-5
V: TRBV19
CDR3: CASSMYGETQYF
DNA: TGTGCCAGTAGTATGTACGGAGAGACCCAGTACTTC

D: NA
size: NA
J: TRBJ1-1
V: TRBV3-1/TRBV3-2
CDR3: CASSQDFRDTEAFF
DNA: TGTGCCAGCAGCCAAGATTTCAGGGACACTGAAGCTTTCTTT

D: NA
size: NA
J: TRBJ2-5
V: TRBV28
CDR3: CASSRYEEETQYF
DNA: TGTGCCAGCAGCCGCTACGAAGAAGAGACCCAGTACTTC

D: TRBD1
size: NA
J: TRBJ1-5
V: TRBV27
CDR3: CASRSGTGHQPQHF
DNA: TGTGCCAGCAGATCCGGGACAGGGCATCAGCCCCAGCATTTT

D: TRBD2
size: NA
J: TRBJ2-1
V: TRBV19
CDR3: CASSSERSGSGNEQFF
DNA: TGTGCCAGTAGTTCCGAAAGAAGCGGGAGTGGAAATGAGCAGTTCTTC

D: TRBD1
size: NA
J: TRBJ2-4
V: TRBV11-3
CDR3: CASSSTGTASLQYF
DNA: TGTGCCAGCAGCTCGACCGGGACAGCCTCGCTTCAGTACTTC

D: TRBD2
size: NA
J: TRBJ2-3
V: TRBV4-3
CDR3: CASSQDLAGGPDTQYF
DNA: TGCGCCAGCAGCCAAGATCTAGCGGGAGGGCCAGATACGCAGTATTTT

D: TRBD2
size: NA
J: TRBJ2-1
V: TRBV11-2
CDR3: CASSLVAGGRSYNEQFF
DNA: TGTGCCAGCAGCTTAGTAGCGGGGGGGCGCTCCTACAATGAGCAGTTCTTC

D: NA
size: NA
J: TRBJ1-1
V: TRBV6-4
CDR3: CASRPHQQGNTEAFF
DNA: TGTGCCAGCAGACCGCACCAACAGGGTAACACTGAAGCTTTCTTT

D: NA
size: NA
J: TRBJ1-1
V: TRBV4-2
CDR3: CASSITNGGAFF
DNA: TGTGCCAGCAGCATCACTAATGGGGGGGCTTTCTTT

D: TRBD2
size: few
J: TRBJ2-5
V: TRBV28
CDR3: CASSLWTSGISQETQYF
DNA: TGTGCCAGCAGTCTCTGGACTAGCGGGATCTCGCAAGAGACCCAGTACTTC

D: TRBD1
size: NA
J: TRBJ1-2
V: TRBV6-5
CDR3: CASGTGRWNGYTF
DNA: TGTGCCAGCGGGACAGGAAGGTGGAATGGCTACACCTTC

D: TRBD2
size: few
J: TRBJ2-3
V: TRBV9
CDR3: CASSVVREGQDTQYF
DNA: TGTGCCAGCAGCGTAGTACGGGAGGGGCAAGATACGCAGTATTTT

D: TRBD1
size: NA
J: TRBJ2-7
V: TRBV28
CDR3: CASSPLGQGNYEQYF
DNA: TGTGCCAGCAGTCCCCTCGGACAGGGAAACTACGAGCAGTACTTC

D: NA
size: few
J: TRBJ1-1
V: TRBV6-4
CDR3: CASSDPAGNTEAFF
DNA: TGTGCCAGCAGTGATCCCGCGGGCAACACTGAAGCTTTCTTT

D: NA
size: NA
J: TRBJ1-3
V: TRBV7-9
CDR3: CASSLGGSSSGNTIYF
DNA: TGTGCCAGCAGCTTAGGCGGGTCGAGCTCTGGAAACACCATATATTTT

D: NA
size: NA
J: TRBJ1-3
V: TRBV11-1
CDR3: CASSLRGTGNTIYF
DNA: TGTGCCAGCAGCTTACGGGGGACCGGAAACACCATATATTTT